Shown below are 20 T cell receptor beta chains from a single sample sequenced in a study of blood T cell repertoires in COVID-19. Using immunoSEQ multiplex PCR, the repertoire was profiled, and TCRdb retains in-frame clones only, with some absent. Of about 120,000 clones in the sample, roughly 88% are singletons; the top ten hold 0.88%. The sequencing input was peripheral blood. The receptors originated from a woman in her fifties or sixties with active or convalescent COVID-19.

The chain couples TRBV7-2 to TRBJ2-7; D gene unclear. Germline V CDR1 and CDR2: SGHTA, FQGNSA. The CDR3 contains 12 residues. V lost 2 bases to trimming and J lost 7 bases, with 9 bases between them. The CDR3 region has the DNA TGTGCCAGCAGCTTACTAACGGTTGAGCAGTACTTC. It codes for CASSLLTVEQYF.

The V call is TRBV11-2, the J call TRBJ2-5; D ambiguous. CDR1 and CDR2 (germline): SGHAT, FQNNGV. The CDR3 has 15 amino acids. Trimming removed 1 base from V and 3 bases from J, with 12 bases in between. CDR3 region: CASSLGQPPEETQYF. CDR3 sequence (DNA): TGTGCCAGCAGCTTAGGACAACCTCCGGAAGAGACCCAGTACTTC.

The chain joins TRBV7-9 to TRBJ2-5; D perhaps matches TRBD1 (6 bases). Between the trimmed V and J ends, which lost 3 bases and 2 bases, there was a span of 10 bases. Germline CDR1 and CDR2: SEHNR and FQNEAQ (reference sequence). The CDR3 has 14 residues. The CDR3 sequence is CASSFGQGQETQYF. In nucleotides, the CDR3 is TGTGCCAGCAGCTTTGGGCAGGGGCAAGAGACCCAGTACTTC.

This sequence joins TRBV6-5 and TRBJ2-1; D remains ambiguous. There are 15 residues in the CDR3. V was clipped by 2 bases and J by 2 bases, with 10 bases between them. Germline V gives CDR1 MNHEY, CDR2 SVGAGI. CDR3 in DNA: TGTGCCAGCAGTTACAGGCTAGATACCTACAATGAGCAGTTCTTC. Protein sequence: CASSYRLDTYNEQFF.

This chain joins TRBV4-3 and TRBJ2-1, with D possibly matching TRBD2 (5 bases). The CDR3 spans 15 residues. In germline, CDR1 is LGHNA, CDR2 YSLEER. V was cut by 2 bases and J by 3 bases, with 11 bases left in between. The CDR3, as DNA: TGCGCCAGCAGCCAAACAGCGGAGCTCTACAATGAGCAGTTCTTC. Translating gives CASSQTAELYNEQFF.

The rearrangement uses TRBV10-3 and TRBJ2-1; no clear D gene. The CDR3 length is 12 residues. Germline V gene data show CDR1 as ENHRY and CDR2 as SYGVKD. V shed 3 bases and J shed 6 bases, with 6 bases lying between them. The CDR3 is CAISDSGNEQFF. The CDR3 nucleotides are TGTGCCATCAGTGATTCCGGCAATGAGCAGTTCTTC.

This clone has only a few counts. V and J are TRBV11-2 and TRBJ1-4, with a tentative D call TRBD1 (5 bases). The CDR3 contains 14 residues. CDR1 and CDR2 from the germline V gene are SGHAT and FQNNGV. V was pared by 6 bases and J by 2 bases, with 10 bases between. This CDR3 reads CASRVAGTNEKLFF. CDR3 bases: TGTGCCAGCAGAGTGGCAGGGACTAATGAAAAACTGTTTTTT.

This chain connects TRBV28 to TRBJ1-2; 10 bases are a match to TRBD1. Germline CDR1 MDHEN, CDR2 SYDVKM. After removal of 4 bases from V and 7 bases from J, the junction contained 12 bases not matched to a gene. The CDR3 spans 16 residues. In nucleotides, the CDR3 is TGTGCCAGCAGTTCCGGACAGGGGGTGTTTGGCAGTGGCTACACCTTC. This codes for CASSSGQGVFGSGYTF.

This clone was detected only a few times. CDR3 DNA: TGCAGCGTCATATCCGGGACATACTGGGGGGCTTTCTTT. Its translation is CSVISGTYWGAFF. The chain employs TRBV29-1 and TRBJ1-1; TRBD1 might be the D (6 bases). This CDR3 contains 13 residues. Germline CDR1 is SQVTM and CDR2 is ANQGSEA. The germline V and J ends were trimmed by 6 bases and 11 bases, with 22 bases remaining between them.

The chain has TRBV7-2 and TRBJ1-1; D is unclear. The germline V and J ends were trimmed by 5 bases and 3 bases, with 10 bases remaining between them. CDR3 length: 13 amino acids. CDR1 and CDR2 from the germline V gene are SGHTA and FQGNSA. CDR3 DNA sequence: TGTGCCAGCAGCAGCGTCGGGGACACTGAAGCTTTCTTT. It specifies CASSSVGDTEAFF. Looking up the rest from reference TRBV7-2 and TRBJ1-1 gives the full variable domain: GAGVSQSPSNKVTEKGKDVELRCDPISGHTALYWYRQSLGQGLEFLIYFQGNSAPDKSGLPSDRFSAERTGGSVSTLTIQRTQQEDSAVYLCASSSVGDTEAFFGQGTRLTVV.

This clone was seen just once. This rearrangement joins TRBV3-1 (or the pseudogene TRBV3-2) to TRBJ2-2; 7 bases match TRBD1. Per the germline V gene, CDR1 is LGHDT and CDR2 is YNNKEL (reference sequence). After removal of 3 bases from V and 7 bases from J, the junction contained 8 bases not matched to a gene. The CDR3 contains 15 residues. CDR3 nucleotide sequence: TGTGCCAGCAGCCAGAGAGACAGGGTCGGCGGGGAGCTGTTTTTT. This translates into CASSQRDRVGGELFF.

The genes are TRBV18 and TRBJ1-3; D is ambiguous. This CDR3 has 15 amino acids. Germline loops: CDR1 KGHSH, CDR2 LQKENI. V lost 3 bases, J lost 3 bases, and 12 bases lay in between. Here the CDR3 DNA reads TGTGCCAGCTCACCTCAGATCGCAGGTGGAAACACCATATATTTT. Translating it yields CASSPQIAGGNTIYF. The entire variable domain, with the rest obtained from reference TRBV18 and TRBJ1-3, is as follows: NAGVMQNPRHLVRRRGQEARLRCSPMKGHSHVYWYRQLPEEGLKFMVYLQKENIIDESGMPKERFSAEFPKEGPSILRIQQVVRGDSAAYFCASSPQIAGGNTIYFGEGSWLTVV.

The V call is TRBV30, the J call TRBJ2-2, with 9 positions matching TRBD2. The CDR3 totals 15 residues. CDR1 and CDR2 (germline): GTSNPN, SVGIG (reference sequence). J was trimmed by 7 bases and V by 5 bases; bases with no gene match: 11. The CDR3 region is CAWGVAGERDGELFF. The CDR3 coding sequence is TGTGCCTGGGGGGTAGCGGGAGAACGAGACGGGGAGCTGTTTTTT.

V and J are TRBV28 and TRBJ2-2; no clear D gene. Germline values: CDR1 MDHEN, CDR2 SYDVKM. With 6 bases removed from V and 6 bases from J, the gap between germline ends came to 17 bases. The CDR3 runs to 15 residues. DNA of the CDR3: TGTGCCAGCAGAGCGCCCTTAGGTCCCTCCGGGGAGCTGTTTTTT. Amino acids: CASRAPLGPSGELFF. The full variable domain, its missing parts supplied by reference TRBV28 and TRBJ2-2, is DVKVTQSSRYLVKRTGEKVFLECVQDMDHENMFWYRQDPGLGLRLIYFSYDVKMKEKGDIPEGYSVSREKKERFSLILESASTNQTSMYLCASRAPLGPSGELFFGEGSRLTVL.

In its sample, this clone was seen once. The chain links TRBV18 to TRBJ2-1; TRBD2 agrees at 12 bases. CDR1 is KGHSH and CDR2 is LQKENI in the germline V gene. This CDR3 has 21 amino acids. V trimming: 3 bases; J trimming: 2 bases; junction bases outside the gene matches: 17. CDR3 nucleotide sequence: TGTGCCAGCTCACCCAACCTCGGGACTAGCGGGCTAGGAGGCACCTACAATGAGCAGTTCTTC. Amino acids: CASSPNLGTSGLGGTYNEQFF.

The V gene is TRBV6-5, the J gene TRBJ2-3, with D perhaps matching TRBD2 (5 bases). Germline-derived CDR1 and CDR2 are MNHEY and SVGAGI. The CDR3 is 15 residues long. V was pared by 4 bases and J by 10 bases, with 21 bases between. In nucleotides, the CDR3 is TGTGCCAGCAGTTCCCTGAGACACGAAATGGAGGCGCAGTATTTT. It translates to CASSSLRHEMEAQYF.

This sequence joins TRBV4-2 and TRBJ2-7; 10 nucleotides agree with TRBD2. Unmatched junction bases numbered 5, after V lost 4 bases and J lost 5 bases. The V gene's germline CDR1 is LGHNA and CDR2 YNFKEQ. There are 14 residues in the CDR3. CDR3 DNA sequence: TGTGCCAGCAGCCGGAGCGGGAGGGGCGACGAGCAGTACTTC. Protein sequence: CASSRSGRGDEQYF.

V gene TRBV28 combines with J gene TRBJ2-3; 15 nucleotides match TRBD2. Germline CDR1 reads MDHEN; CDR2 reads SYDVKM. Unmatched junction bases numbered 9, after V lost 4 bases and J lost 7 bases. The CDR3 covers 17 residues. CDR3 coding DNA: TGTGCCAGCAGTTCCCGGACTAGCGGGAGGGATCGAAATACGCAGTATTTT. Amino acid sequence: CASSSRTSGRDRNTQYF. The full variable domain, completed using reference TRBV28 and TRBJ2-3, is DVKVTQSSRYLVKRTGEKVFLECVQDMDHENMFWYRQDPGLGLRLIYFSYDVKMKEKGDIPEGYSVSREKKERFSLILESASTNQTSMYLCASSSRTSGRDRNTQYFGPGTRLTVL.

The chain combines TRBV7-6 with TRBJ1-2, with 10 bases lining up with TRBD1. Germline CDR1 and CDR2: SGHVS and FNYEAQ. The CDR3 runs to 15 residues. V gave up 1 base and J gave up 8 bases; unmatched junction bases: 7. The CDR3 spells CASSLGAGTGAGYTF. The CDR3 region has the DNA TGTGCCAGCAGCTTAGGGGCCGGGACAGGGGCGGGCTACACCTTC.

The chain has TRBV7-3 and TRBJ1-4; 8 bases agree with TRBD1. V was pared by 5 bases and J by 11 bases, with 22 bases of the junction left unmatched. CDR3 size: 18 residues. Germline V lookup: CDR1 SGHTA, CDR2 FQGTGA. The CDR3 sequence is CASSPGTGHLGGMKKLFF. CDR3 nucleotide sequence: TGTGCCAGCAGCCCTGGGACAGGTCACCTTGGGGGGATGAAGAAACTGTTTTTT.